This T cell receptor beta chain comes out of a study of T cells in Graves' hyperthyroidism and ophthalmopathy. RNA transcripts yielded amplified TCR beta CDR3 regions. With the HTBI primer set, the TCR CDR3 went through a first round of RT-PCR. TCRdb passed the multiplex PCR reads through MiXCR, listing each CDR3 protein once. The sample holds 480,000 or so distinct CDR3 sequences, around an eighth seen once. In this sample, this clonotype turned up many times. Since a much larger clone is just one base distant, this may be a read error. The CDR3 spans 15 residues. The V gene is TRBV12-3 or TRBV12-4, the J gene TRBJ1-2; 8 bases fit TRBD1. This receptor was identified in a woman aged 18-30 years with Graves' hyperthyroidism. Sequenced: blood. The chain's CDR3 is CVSRSDRGRVYGYTF. CDR3 nucleotide sequence: TGTGTCAGCAGATCCGACAGGGGAAGGGTCTATGGCTACACCTTC.